This TCR beta chain was captured by sequencing in a study of T cells expressing NK-cell markers. Across the whole study: Source material for TCR beta repertoires consisted of sorted CD3+CD56+NKG2C+, CD3+CD56+NKG2C- and CD3+CD56-NKG2C+ T cells. Most of the eight sequenced donors were HCMV-seropositive; one was seronegative.

The CDR3 is 13 amino acids. Germline V CDR1 and CDR2: SNHLY, FYNNEI. TCR beta libraries carry UMIs added by 5'RACE template switching. TCRdb reprocessed the 5' RACE reads, keeping one entry per CDR3 protein, no DNA. This table holds about 170,000 distinct CDR3 sequences. Regarding the study as a whole: Once again these clonotypes came out on top in the CD3+CD56-NKG2C+ fraction of a few donors.

Comment on this clonotype: The antigen remains unidentified.

The sample was blood T cells: a sorted CD56 or NKG2C T cell subset, CD4+ or CD8+ T cells, or bulk PBMC T cells (not recorded which). J is TRBJ2-1 and V is TRBV2; the D call from TCRdb, TRBD2, cannot be confirmed without DNA. This clonotype was sampled from a man aged 18 to 69 in good health. CDR3 loop: CASRGLANNEQFF.